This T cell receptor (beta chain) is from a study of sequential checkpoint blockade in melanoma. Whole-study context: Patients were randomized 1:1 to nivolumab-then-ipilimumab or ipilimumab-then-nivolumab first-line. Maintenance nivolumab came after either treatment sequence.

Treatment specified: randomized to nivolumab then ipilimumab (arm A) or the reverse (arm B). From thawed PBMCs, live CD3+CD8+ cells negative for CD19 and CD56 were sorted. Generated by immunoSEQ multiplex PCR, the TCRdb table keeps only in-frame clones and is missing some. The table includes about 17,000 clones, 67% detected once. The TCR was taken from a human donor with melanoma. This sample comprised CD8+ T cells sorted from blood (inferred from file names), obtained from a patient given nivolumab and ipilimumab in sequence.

The CDR3: CASSIGRFSTDTQYF. CDR3 bases: TGTGCCAGTAGTATAGGCAGGTTTAGCACAGATACGCAGTATTTT. The chain joins TRBV19 to TRBJ2-3; D remains unclear. V gave up 1 base and J gave up 0 bases, with 8 bases separating them. There are 15 residues in the CDR3. Germline CDR1 is LNHDA and CDR2 is SQIVND (reference sequence).